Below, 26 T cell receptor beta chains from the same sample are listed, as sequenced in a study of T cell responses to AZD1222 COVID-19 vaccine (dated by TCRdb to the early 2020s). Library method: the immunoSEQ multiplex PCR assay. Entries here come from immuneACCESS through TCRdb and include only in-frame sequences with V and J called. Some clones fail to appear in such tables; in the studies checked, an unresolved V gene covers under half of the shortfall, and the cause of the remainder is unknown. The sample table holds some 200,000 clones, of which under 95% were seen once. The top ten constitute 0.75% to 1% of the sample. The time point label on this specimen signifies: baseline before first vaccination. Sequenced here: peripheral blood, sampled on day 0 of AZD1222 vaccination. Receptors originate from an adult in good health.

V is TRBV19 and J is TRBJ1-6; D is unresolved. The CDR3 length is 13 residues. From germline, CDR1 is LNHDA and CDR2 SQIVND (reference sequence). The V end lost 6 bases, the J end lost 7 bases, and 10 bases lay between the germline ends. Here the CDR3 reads CASRGTLNSPLHF. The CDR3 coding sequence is TGTGCCAGTAGGGGAACTCTGAATTCACCCCTCCACTTT.

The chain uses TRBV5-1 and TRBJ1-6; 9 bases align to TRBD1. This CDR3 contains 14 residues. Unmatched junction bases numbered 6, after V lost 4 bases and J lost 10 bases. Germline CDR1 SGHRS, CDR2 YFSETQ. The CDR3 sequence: CASSAQGADSPLHF. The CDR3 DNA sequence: TGCGCCAGCAGCGCACAGGGGGCTGACTCACCCCTCCACTTT.

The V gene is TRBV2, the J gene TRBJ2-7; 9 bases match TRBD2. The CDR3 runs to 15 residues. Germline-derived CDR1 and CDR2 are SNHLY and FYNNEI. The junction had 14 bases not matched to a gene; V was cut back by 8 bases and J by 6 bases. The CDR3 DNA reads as TGTGCCAGCGACCGATACGGACTAGCGCATAGCGAGCAGTACTTC. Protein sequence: CASDRYGLAHSEQYF.

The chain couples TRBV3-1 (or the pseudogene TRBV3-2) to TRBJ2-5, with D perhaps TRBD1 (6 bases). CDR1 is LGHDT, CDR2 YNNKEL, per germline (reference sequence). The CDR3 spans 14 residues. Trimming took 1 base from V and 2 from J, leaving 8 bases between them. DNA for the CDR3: TGTGCCAGCAGCCAAGCGGGACATCAAGAGACCCAGTACTTC. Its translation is CASSQAGHQETQYF.

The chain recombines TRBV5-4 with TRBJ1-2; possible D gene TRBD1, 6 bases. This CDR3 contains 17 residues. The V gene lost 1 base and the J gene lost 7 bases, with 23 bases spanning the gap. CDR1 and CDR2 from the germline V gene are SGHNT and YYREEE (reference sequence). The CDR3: CASSLPGKGQDLFGYTF. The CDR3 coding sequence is TGTGCCAGCAGCTTGCCCGGGAAGGGACAAGACCTTTTTGGCTACACCTTC.

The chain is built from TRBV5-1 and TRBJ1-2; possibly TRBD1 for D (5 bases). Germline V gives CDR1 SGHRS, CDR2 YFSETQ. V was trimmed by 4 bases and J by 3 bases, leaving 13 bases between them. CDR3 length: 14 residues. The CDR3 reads CASSPPMGDYGYTF. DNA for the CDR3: TGCGCCAGCAGCCCCCCCATGGGGGACTATGGCTACACCTTC.

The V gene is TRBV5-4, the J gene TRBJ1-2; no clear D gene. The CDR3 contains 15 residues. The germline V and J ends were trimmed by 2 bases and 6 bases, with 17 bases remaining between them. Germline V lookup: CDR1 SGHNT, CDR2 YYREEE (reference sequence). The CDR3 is CASSLEPGSIDGYTF. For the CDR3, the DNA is TGTGCCAGCAGCTTAGAACCGGGGTCAATAGATGGCTACACCTTC.

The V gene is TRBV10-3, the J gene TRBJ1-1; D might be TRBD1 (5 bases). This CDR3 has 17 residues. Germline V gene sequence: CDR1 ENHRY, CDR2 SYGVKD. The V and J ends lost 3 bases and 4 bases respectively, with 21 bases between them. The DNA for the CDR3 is TGTGCCATCAGTGATAGGGGCAGAATCAGAGAGGGCACTGAAGCTTTCTTT. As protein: CAISDRGRIREGTEAFF.

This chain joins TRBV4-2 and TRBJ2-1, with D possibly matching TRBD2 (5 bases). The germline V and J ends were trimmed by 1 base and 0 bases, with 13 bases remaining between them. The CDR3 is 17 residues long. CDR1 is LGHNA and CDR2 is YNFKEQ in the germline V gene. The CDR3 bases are TGTGCCAGCAGCCAAGTTCGCCCGGGGAGCTCCTACAATGAGCAGTTCTTC. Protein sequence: CASSQVRPGSSYNEQFF.

The CDR3 DNA sequence: TGCAGCGTTGAGAATCGGCTAGCCGTGTTTGTAGAGACCCAGTACTTC. Translation gives CSVENRLAVFVETQYF. This chain uses TRBV29-1 with TRBJ2-5; D is possibly TRBD2 (5 bases). With 3 bases removed from V and 4 bases from J, the gap between germline ends came to 21 bases. CDR1 SQVTM and CDR2 ANQGSEA come from the germline V gene. The CDR3 contains 16 residues.

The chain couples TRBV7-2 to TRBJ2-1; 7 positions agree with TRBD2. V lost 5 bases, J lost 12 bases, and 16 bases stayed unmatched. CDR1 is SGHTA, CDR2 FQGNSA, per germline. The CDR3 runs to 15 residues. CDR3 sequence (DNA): TGTGCCAGCAGCCCCCAAGGCGGAGGCGGGGGACGGCAGTTCTTC. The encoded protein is CASSPQGGGGGRQFF.

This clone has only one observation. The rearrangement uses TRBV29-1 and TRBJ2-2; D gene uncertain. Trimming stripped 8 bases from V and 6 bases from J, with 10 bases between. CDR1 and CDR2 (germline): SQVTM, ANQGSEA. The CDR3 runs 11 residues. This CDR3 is CSYRVAGELFF. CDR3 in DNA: TGCAGCTATAGGGTGGCCGGGGAGCTGTTTTTT.

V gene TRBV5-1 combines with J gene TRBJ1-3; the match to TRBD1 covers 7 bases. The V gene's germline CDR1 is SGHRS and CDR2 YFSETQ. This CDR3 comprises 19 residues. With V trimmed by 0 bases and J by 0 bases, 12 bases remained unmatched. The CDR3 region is CASSLDELNRGFSGNTIYF. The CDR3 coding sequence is TGCGCCAGCAGCTTGGACGAATTGAACAGGGGATTCTCTGGAAACACCATATATTTT.

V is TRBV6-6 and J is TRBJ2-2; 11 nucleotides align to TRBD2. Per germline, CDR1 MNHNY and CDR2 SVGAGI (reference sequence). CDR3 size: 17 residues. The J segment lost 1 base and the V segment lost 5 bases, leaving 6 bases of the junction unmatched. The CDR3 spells CASSPGTSGVNTGELFF. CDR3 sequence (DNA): TGTGCCAGCAGTCCCGGGACTAGCGGAGTGAACACCGGGGAGCTGTTTTTT.

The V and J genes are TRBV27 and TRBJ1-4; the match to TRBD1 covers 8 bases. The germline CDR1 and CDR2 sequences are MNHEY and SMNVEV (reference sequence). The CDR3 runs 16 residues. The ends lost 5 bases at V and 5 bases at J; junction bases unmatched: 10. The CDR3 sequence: CASSPPRTGSNEKLFF. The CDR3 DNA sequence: TGTGCCAGCAGTCCCCCGCGGACAGGGTCAAATGAAAAACTGTTTTTT.

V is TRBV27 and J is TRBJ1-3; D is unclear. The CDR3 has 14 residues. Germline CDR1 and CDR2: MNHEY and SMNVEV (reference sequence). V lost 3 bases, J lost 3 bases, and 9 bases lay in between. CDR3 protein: CASSLRNGGNTIYF. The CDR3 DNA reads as TGTGCCAGCAGTTTGAGGAACGGTGGAAACACCATATATTTT.

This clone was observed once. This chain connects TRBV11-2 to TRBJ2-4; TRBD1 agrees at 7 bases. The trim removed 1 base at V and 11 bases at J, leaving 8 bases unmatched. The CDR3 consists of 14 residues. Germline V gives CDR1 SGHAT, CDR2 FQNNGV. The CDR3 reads CASSLAGTEGVQYF. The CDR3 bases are TGTGCCAGCAGCTTAGCGGGGACAGAGGGCGTTCAGTACTTC.

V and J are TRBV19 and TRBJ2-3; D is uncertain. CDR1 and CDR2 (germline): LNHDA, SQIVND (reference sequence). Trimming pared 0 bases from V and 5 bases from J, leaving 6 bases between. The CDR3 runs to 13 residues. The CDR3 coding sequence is TGTGCCAGTAGTATAGATCTGGAAGATACGCAGTATTTT. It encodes CASSIDLEDTQYF.

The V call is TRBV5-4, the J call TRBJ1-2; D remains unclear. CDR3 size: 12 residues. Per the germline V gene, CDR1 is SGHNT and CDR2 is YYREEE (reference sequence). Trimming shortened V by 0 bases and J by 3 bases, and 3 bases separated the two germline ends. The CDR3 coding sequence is TGTGCCAGCAGCTTGGCCTACTATGGCTACACCTTC. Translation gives CASSLAYYGYTF.

CDR3 nucleotides: TGCGCCAGCAGCCCGGGCTTCGCTGCGGACACCATATATTTT. It encodes CASSPGFAADTIYF. The V call is TRBV5-1, the J call TRBJ1-3; no firm D call. Per the germline V gene, CDR1 is SGHRS and CDR2 is YFSETQ. With 4 bases removed from V and 8 bases from J, the gap between germline ends came to 16 bases. The length of the CDR3 is 14 residues.

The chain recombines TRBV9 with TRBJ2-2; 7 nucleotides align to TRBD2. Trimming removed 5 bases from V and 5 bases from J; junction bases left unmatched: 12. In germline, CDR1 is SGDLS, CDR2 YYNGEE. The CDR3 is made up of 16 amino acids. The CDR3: CASSATGTTPTGELFF. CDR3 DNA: TGTGCCAGCAGTGCGACCGGGACTACTCCGACCGGGGAGCTGTTTTTT.

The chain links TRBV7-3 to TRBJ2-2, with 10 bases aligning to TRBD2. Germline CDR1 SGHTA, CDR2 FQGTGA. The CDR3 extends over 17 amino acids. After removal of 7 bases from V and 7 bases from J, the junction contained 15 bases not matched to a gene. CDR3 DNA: TGTGCCAGCAATTTTCCCCCAGCGGGGGGGGCCGTCGGGGAGCTGTTTTTT. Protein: CASNFPPAGGAVGELFF.

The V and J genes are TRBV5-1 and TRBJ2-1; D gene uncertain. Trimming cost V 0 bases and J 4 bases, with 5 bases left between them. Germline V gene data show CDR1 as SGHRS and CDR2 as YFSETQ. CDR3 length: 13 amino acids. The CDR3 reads CASSLAQYNEQFF. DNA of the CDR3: TGCGCCAGCAGCTTGGCCCAATACAATGAGCAGTTCTTC.

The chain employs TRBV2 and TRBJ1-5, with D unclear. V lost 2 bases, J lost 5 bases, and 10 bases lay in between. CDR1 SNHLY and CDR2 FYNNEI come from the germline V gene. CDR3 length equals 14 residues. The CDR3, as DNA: TGTGCCAGCAGTGAAATGACTTGGGATCAGCCCCAGCATTTT. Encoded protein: CASSEMTWDQPQHF.

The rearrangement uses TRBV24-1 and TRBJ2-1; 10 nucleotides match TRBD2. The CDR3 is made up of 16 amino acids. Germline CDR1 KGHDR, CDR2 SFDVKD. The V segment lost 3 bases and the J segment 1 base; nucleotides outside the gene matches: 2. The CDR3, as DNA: TGTGCCACCAGTGATACTAGCGGGAATTCCTACAATGAGCAGTTCTTC. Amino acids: CATSDTSGNSYNEQFF.

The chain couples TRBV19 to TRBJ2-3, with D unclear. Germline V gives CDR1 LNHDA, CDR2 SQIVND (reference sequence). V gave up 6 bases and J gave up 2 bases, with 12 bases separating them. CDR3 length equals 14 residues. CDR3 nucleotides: TGTGCCAGTAGAGAGTGGAGCTACACAGATACGCAGTATTTT. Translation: CASREWSYTDTQYF.